The 14 T cell receptor beta chains given below trace back to one sample, sequenced in a study of blood T cell repertoires in COVID-19 (TCRdb year 2020). Libraries were constructed by the immunoSEQ multiplex PCR assay. The table was pulled from immuneACCESS by TCRdb, which kept in-frame rearrangements only. Such tables lose some clones; where checked, under half of the loss comes from unresolved V genes, and the rest has no known cause. The sample yields roughly 55,000 clones; around 78% were counted once. Of the sample, under 15% is held by the ten largest clones. Material: peripheral blood. The receptors derive from a human donor with active or convalescent COVID-19. The donor label of this sample is uncertain.

The V gene is TRBV20-1, the J gene TRBJ1-1, with D perhaps matching TRBD1 (6 bases). This CDR3 contains 11 residues. V lost 3 bases, J lost 5 bases, and 7 bases lay in between. CDR1 is DFQATT and CDR2 is SNEGSKA in the germline V gene (reference sequence). CDR3 residues: CSASQGTEAFF. The CDR3 nucleotides read TGCAGTGCTAGCCAGGGGACTGAAGCTTTCTTT.

This sequence joins TRBV28 and TRBJ2-2, with D perhaps matching TRBD1 (6 bases). Germline V gene sequence: CDR1 MDHEN, CDR2 SYDVKM. The CDR3 totals 14 residues. The CDR3 nucleotides read TGTGCGTCGATGCGGGCAGGGGCCGGGAGGGAGCTGTTTTTT. Translation: CASMRAGAGRELFF.

The chain is built from TRBV19 and TRBJ2-7; D perhaps matches TRBD1 (6 bases). Trimming cost V 1 base and J 3 bases, with 16 bases left between them. Germline loops: CDR1 LNHDA, CDR2 SQIVND (reference sequence). The CDR3 is made up of 16 amino acids. The CDR3 reads CASSIARRDNLYEQYF. For the CDR3, the DNA is TGTGCCAGTAGTATAGCCCGCCGGGACAACCTCTACGAGCAGTACTTC.

The chain recombines TRBV18 with TRBJ2-5, with 12 nucleotides matching TRBD2. Germline CDR1 KGHSH, CDR2 LQKENI. The CDR3 is 15 amino acids. V lost 0 bases to trimming and J lost 8 bases; unmatched junction nucleotides: 4. This chain's CDR3 is CASSPPTSGRRTQYF. Here the CDR3 DNA reads TGTGCCAGCTCACCACCTACTAGCGGGAGGAGAACCCAGTACTTC.

A word on this clone: The junction departs from the called germline gene at one end, perhaps through a read error. The chain is built from TRBV3-1 (or the pseudogene TRBV3-2) and TRBJ1-1, with TRBD1 matching over 7 bases. Germline assignment: CDR1 LGHDT and CDR2 YNNKEL (reference sequence). The CDR3 is 14 amino acids. This CDR3 is CASSQLQGNAEAFF. CDR3 nucleotides: TGTGCCAGCAGCCAGCTACAGGGGAACGCTGAAGCTTTCTTT.

The V gene is TRBV10-2, the J gene TRBJ2-7; the D gene is possibly TRBD2 (5 bases). Germline lookup yields CDR1 WSHSY and CDR2 SAAADI. The CDR3 is made up of 11 amino acids. V was shortened by 8 bases and J by 7 bases, with 12 bases between the two germline ends. This CDR3 reads CASGAGKEQYF. The CDR3, as DNA: TGCGCCAGCGGCGCGGGCAAAGAGCAGTACTTC.

The chain has TRBV6-2 or TRBV6-3 and TRBJ1-4; the D is unclear. The CDR3 is made up of 12 amino acids. The germline gives CDR1 MNHEY, CDR2 SVGEGT. Trimming took 5 bases from V and 16 from J, leaving 17 bases between them. The DNA for the CDR3 is TGTGCCAGCAGTCCCGGAGGCAGGCCCCAGTTTTTT. Protein sequence: CASSPGGRPQFF.

The rearrangement joins TRBV6-2 or TRBV6-3 to TRBJ1-5; perhaps TRBD1 as D (5 bases). Trimming stripped 2 bases from V and 4 bases from J, with 9 bases between. The CDR3 has 14 amino acids. The germline V gene encodes CDR1 MNHEY and CDR2 SVGEGT. CDR3 in DNA: TGTGCCAGCAGTTACGGCAGGGTTAATCAGCCCCAGCATTTT. It codes for CASSYGRVNQPQHF.

V and J are TRBV16 and TRBJ2-1; D is ambiguous. V was clipped by 7 bases and J by 6 bases, with 10 bases between them. CDR3 size: 12 residues. The germline gives CDR1 KGHSY, CDR2 FQNENV. CDR3 bases: TGTGCCAGCACTTTTGGGCGCAATGAGCAGTTCTTC. As protein: CASTFGRNEQFF.

The table lists this clone with many counts. The chain carries TRBV19 and TRBJ1-2; 7 bases align to TRBD1. V lost 6 bases, J lost 8 bases, and 12 bases stayed unmatched. CDR3 length equals 14 residues. Germline V gene sequence: CDR1 LNHDA, CDR2 SQIVND (reference sequence). The CDR3 is CASSEPDRSRGYTF. As DNA, the CDR3 is TGTGCCAGTAGCGAGCCGGACAGGAGCCGGGGCTACACCTTC.

The chain links TRBV11-2 to TRBJ2-7, with 7 bases fitting TRBD1. Germline V CDR1 and CDR2: SGHAT, FQNNGV. The CDR3 consists of 15 residues. V shed 1 base and J 6 bases; nucleotides not matched to a gene: 9. The CDR3 DNA is TGTGCCAGCAGCTTAGTCGAAGGGGGCCGCGGCGAGCAGTACTTC. It yields the protein CASSLVEGGRGEQYF.

The rearrangement links TRBV7-9 to TRBJ1-1; possibly TRBD1 for D (6 bases). Trimming took off 1 base at V and 0 bases at J, with 9 bases between the two ends. CDR3 length: 15 amino acids. Germline values: CDR1 SEHNR, CDR2 FQNEAQ (reference sequence). CDR3 DNA: TGTGCCAGCAGCTTAGTCGACAGGTTGAACACTGAAGCTTTCTTT. Translating it yields CASSLVDRLNTEAFF. Drawing the rest from reference TRBV7-9 and TRBJ1-1, the complete variable domain is DTGVSQNPRHKITKRGQNVTFRCDPISEHNRLYWYRQTLGQGPEFLTYFQNEAQLEKSRLLSDRFSAERPKGSFSTLEIQRTEQGDSAMYLCASSLVDRLNTEAFFGQGTRLTVV.

The chain recombines TRBV10-1 with TRBJ2-1, with 9 bases fitting TRBD1. J was trimmed by 2 bases and V by 6 bases; bases with no gene match: 8. The CDR3 runs to 16 residues. From germline, CDR1 is WNHNN and CDR2 SYGVQD (reference sequence). This chain's CDR3 is CASSDQDRGTYNEQFF. The CDR3 nucleotides read TGCGCCAGCAGCGATCAGGACAGGGGAACCTACAATGAGCAGTTCTTC.

A single count supports this clone. V is TRBV10-2 and J is TRBJ1-2; D remains unclear. Per germline, CDR1 WSHSY and CDR2 SAAADI. Trimming stripped 10 bases from V and 2 bases from J, with 17 bases between. The CDR3 loop spans 14 amino acids. The CDR3 nucleotides are TGCGCCATCCTAGACCAGACGGAGAACTATGGCTACACCTTC. It specifies CAILDQTENYGYTF.